In its sample, the clone carrying this T cell receptor beta chain was seen a few times. At one of its ends the junction is not consistent with the germline gene, which may arise from a read error. The sample comes from a study of blood T cell repertoires in COVID-19. On the study more broadly: The study drew acute and convalescent COVID-19 samples from the United States, Italy and Spain. T cells, B-cell-depleted T cells, or PBMCs supplied cDNA or gDNA.

Recruitment covered over 20 US areas and drew participants whose ages spanned roughly 18 to 100 years. Measured with immunoSEQ multiplex PCR; TCRdb has only the in-frame clones, and not every one. This sample yields more than 300,000 clones, of which about 89% are seen a single time; approximately 1.9% belongs to the top ten. The CDR3 is 11 residues long. Germline V gene sequence: CDR1 SQVTM, CDR2 ANQGSEA. The material sequenced was PBMCs or T cells enriched from blood (not recorded which). The TCR comes from a man between 35 and 55 years old in a cohort exposed to, infected with or recovered from COVID-19 (not recorded which). The chain has TRBV29-1 and TRBJ2-7; no firm D call. The CDR3 loop reads CSVEQDGRANF. The CDR3 DNA sequence: TGCAGCGTTGAACAGGATGGTCGAGCTAACTTC.